The clone carrying this TCR beta chain was detected a few times. This sample is part of a study of blood T cell repertoires in COVID-19. On the study more broadly: PBMCs, B-cell-depleted T cells, or T cells were the source of the cDNA or gDNA that made up the material.

CDR3 length: 14 amino acids. Original handling: Amplification of reference gene primers was used by the study to estimate nucleated cell counts. Repertoires were generated with immunoSEQ multiplex PCR, while TCRdb's copy carries only in-frame clones and drops some. V, J and clone size were drawn from that table, and D and trimming were deduced from the DNA. Among about 120,000 clones listed, 80% to 90% were seen once. The origin of this receptor is a human donor in a cohort sampled during active COVID-19. Sequencing was performed on peripheral blood. The V call is TRBV12-2, the J call TRBJ1-2; the DNA was not compared with TRBD1, the D call given in the table. TRBV12-2 is a pseudogene locus. The DNA for the CDR3 is TGTGCAAGTCGCTTAAGGGACAGTAACTATGGCTACACCTTC. This sequence encodes CASRLRDSNYGYTF.